This T cell receptor beta chain was captured in a study of blood T cells in healthy people across ages. Study-level findings and limits: Shifts in expanded clonotypes may have been confounded by donor CMV status, which was unknown. Samples with more naive T cells showed higher observed beta diversity.

Germline-derived CDR1 and CDR2 are MDHEN and SYDVKM. V lost 1 base and J lost 3, with 16 bases in between. The CDR3 runs 17 residues. On this clonotype: Antigen specificity is unknown.

Sample-barcoded 5' priming and a J-beta primer mix drove a second PCR of about 6 to 11 cycles. CDR3-containing paired-end reads numbered at least 3 million in each sample. MiXCR was run by TCRdb on the 5' RACE reads, yielding one entry per CDR3 protein. The sample includes 750,000 to 1,000,000 distinct CDR3 sequences, just under 30% seen only once; the top ten take about a tenth. These data were likewise used in another study, on T cells of mothers and their children.

The sample comprised blood. The source is a middle-aged woman in good health. V usage is TRBV28 and J usage is TRBJ2-4; the D is unclear. CDR3 residues: CASSLYGPPPNKNIQYF. Here the CDR3 DNA reads TGTGCCAGCAGTTTATACGGGCCGCCCCCCAACAAAAACATTCAGTACTTC. Supplemented by reference TRBV28 and TRBJ2-4, the full variable domain reads DVKVTQSSRYLVKRTGEKVFLECVQDMDHENMFWYRQDPGLGLRLIYFSYDVKMKEKGDIPEGYSVSREKKERFSLILESASTNQTSMYLCASSLYGPPPNKNIQYFGAGTRLSVL.